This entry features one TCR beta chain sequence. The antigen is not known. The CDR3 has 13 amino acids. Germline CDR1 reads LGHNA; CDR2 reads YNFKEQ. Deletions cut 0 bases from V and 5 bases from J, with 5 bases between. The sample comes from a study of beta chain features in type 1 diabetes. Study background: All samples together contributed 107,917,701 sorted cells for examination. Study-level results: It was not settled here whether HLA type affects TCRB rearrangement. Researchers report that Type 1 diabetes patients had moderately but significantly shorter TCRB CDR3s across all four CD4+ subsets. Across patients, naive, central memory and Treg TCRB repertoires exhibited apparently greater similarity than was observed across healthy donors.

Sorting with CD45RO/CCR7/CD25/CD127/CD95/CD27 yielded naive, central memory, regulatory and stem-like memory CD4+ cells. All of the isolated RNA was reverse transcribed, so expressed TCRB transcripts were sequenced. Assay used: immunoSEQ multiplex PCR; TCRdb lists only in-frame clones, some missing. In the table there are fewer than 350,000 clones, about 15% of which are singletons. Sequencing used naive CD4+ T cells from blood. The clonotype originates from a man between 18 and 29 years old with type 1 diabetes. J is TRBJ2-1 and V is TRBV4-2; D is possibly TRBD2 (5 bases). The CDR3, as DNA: TGTGCCAGCAGCCAAGAACTAGACAATGAGCAGTTCTTC. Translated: CASSQELDNEQFF.